This TCR beta chain was recorded in a study of Graves' ophthalmopathy and Graves' hyperthyroidism. This clonotype was counted ten times or more. RNA transcripts were the template, and TCR beta CDR3 regions were amplified from them. First-round RT-PCR relied on HTBI primers, and a second-round multiplex PCR came next. TCRdb used MiXCR to reprocess the multiplex PCR reads, holding one entry per CDR3 protein. The table shows fewer than 350,000 distinct CDR3 sequences, with about a sixth occurring only once. Germline CDR1 is SGHTA and CDR2 is FQGNSA. The CDR3 is 15 amino acids. J gave up 5 bases and V 5 bases, and 9 bases lay outside the gene matches.

The rearrangement links TRBV7-2 to TRBJ2-5, with 9 bases that match TRBD1. This clonotype was sampled from an adult man with Graves' ophthalmopathy. Sample: peripheral blood. CDR3 coding DNA: TGTGCCAGCAGCGCCCAGGGACAGGGCGGGGAGACCCAGTACTTC. Its protein product is CASSAQGQGGETQYF. The variable domain in full, with the rest retrieved from reference TRBV7-2 and TRBJ2-5, is GAGVSQSPSNKVTEKGKDVELRCDPISGHTALYWYRQSLGQGLEFLIYFQGNSAPDKSGLPSDRFSAERTGGSVSTLTIQRTQQEDSAVYLCASSAQGQGGETQYFGPGTRLLVL.